The 20 T cell receptor beta chains in this list originate from one sample, sequenced in a study of blood T cell repertoires in COVID-19. Repertoires were generated with immunoSEQ multiplex PCR, while TCRdb's copy carries only in-frame clones and drops some. The table has hundreds of thousands of clones, roughly nine tenths seen once. Sequencing was done on a sample of PBMCs or T cells enriched from blood (not recorded which). These receptors originate from a young woman who had recovered from COVID-19.

The V gene is TRBV28, the J gene TRBJ2-7, with D perhaps TRBD2 (7 bases). Trimming left V 4 bases short and J 6 bases short, with 22 bases between. The CDR3 is made up of 16 amino acids. Germline loops: CDR1 MDHEN, CDR2 SYDVKM. In DNA, the CDR3 is TGTGCCAGCAGTTCCTCCCCGGGGGGCGCGGGTTTCGAGCAGTACTTC. It specifies CASSSSPGGAGFEQYF. Combining the CDR3 with reference TRBV28 and TRBJ2-7 gives the whole variable domain DVKVTQSSRYLVKRTGEKVFLECVQDMDHENMFWYRQDPGLGLRLIYFSYDVKMKEKGDIPEGYSVSREKKERFSLILESASTNQTSMYLCASSSSPGGAGFEQYFGPGTRLTVT.

V is TRBV2 and J is TRBJ1-6; TRBD1 aligns across 11 bases. CDR3 size: 15 residues. Trimming cost V 6 bases and J 8 bases; bases outside gene matches: 6. Germline values: CDR1 SNHLY, CDR2 FYNNEI. CDR3 protein: CASRAGTGGHSPLHF. For the CDR3, the DNA is TGTGCCAGCAGGGCCGGGACAGGGGGACATTCACCCCTCCACTTT.

The chain joins TRBV27 to TRBJ2-2, with D perhaps TRBD1 (5 bases). The germline V gene encodes CDR1 MNHEY and CDR2 SMNVEV (reference sequence). CDR3 size: 17 residues. Deletions cut 0 bases from V and 4 bases from J, with 15 bases between. CDR3 amino acids: CASSLSTPGIGTGELFF. The DNA of the CDR3 is TGTGCCAGCAGTTTATCCACCCCAGGGATTGGCACCGGGGAGCTGTTTTTT.

This chain links TRBV5-8 with TRBJ2-1, with a weak D call TRBD2 (5 bases). Trimming removed 0 bases from V and 0 bases from J, with 7 bases in between. The CDR3 has 15 amino acids. CDR1 and CDR2 (germline): SGHTS, YDEGEE. The CDR3 DNA reads TGTGCCAGCAGCTTGGCGGGGTACTCCTACAATGAGCAGTTCTTC. Translation gives CASSLAGYSYNEQFF.

The chain is built from TRBV6-5 and TRBJ2-1; D not certain. Germline CDR1 is MNHEY and CDR2 is SVGAGI. This CDR3 has 12 residues. The V end lost 3 bases, the J end lost 8 bases, and 8 bases lay between the germline ends. The CDR3 sequence is CASSYLGDEQFF. As DNA, the CDR3 is TGTGCCAGCAGTTATCTGGGCGATGAGCAGTTCTTC.

A remark on this clone: One end of the junction fails to match germline, which may point to a read error. This chain joins TRBV7-7 and TRBJ2-2; 9 positions match TRBD2. Germline V lookup: CDR1 SSHAT, CDR2 FNYEAQ (reference sequence). The CDR3 has 16 amino acids. This chain's CDR3 is CASSPGLAISSGELFF. In DNA form, the CDR3 reads TGTGCTAGCAGCCCTGGACTAGCGATCAGTTCCGGGGAGCTGTTTTTT.

CDR3 amino acids: CAWSVLRGTKYF. The CDR3, as DNA: TGTGCCTGGAGTGTCTTGCGGGGGACCAAATACTTC. This sequence joins TRBV30 and TRBJ2-5, with 7 bases that match TRBD2. Unmatched junction bases numbered 9, after V lost 0 bases and J lost 14 bases. The CDR3 extends over 12 amino acids. From germline, CDR1 is GTSNPN and CDR2 SVGIG (reference sequence).

This chain connects TRBV21-1 to TRBJ1-3. TRBV21-1 is given as a pseudogene. CDR3 length: 16 amino acids. The CDR3: CASSRLSVSSGNTIYF. The CDR3 coding sequence is TGTGCCAGCAGTCGACTTTCCGTAAGCTCTGGAAACACCATATATTTT.

The chain is built from TRBV5-1 and TRBJ1-5; the D is unclear. The germline V gene has CDR1 SGHRS and CDR2 YFSETQ. The CDR3 loop spans 14 amino acids. Trimming pared 0 bases from V and 7 bases from J, leaving 11 bases between. The CDR3 here is CASSLAPGGQPQHF. The CDR3 DNA is TGCGCCAGCAGCTTGGCCCCAGGTGGGCAGCCCCAGCATTTT.

The chain combines TRBV5-1 with TRBJ2-3; D is ambiguous. The germline V and J ends were trimmed by 1 base and 5 bases, with 11 bases remaining between them. Germline CDR1 and CDR2: SGHRS and YFSETQ. The CDR3 length is 14 residues. The chain's CDR3 is CASSLSRNGDTQYF. The CDR3 region has the DNA TGCGCCAGCAGCTTGAGCAGGAATGGAGATACGCAGTATTTT.

CDR3 in amino acids: CASSLTGGGPHQPQHF. The DNA of the CDR3 is TGTGCCAGCAGCTTAACCGGAGGTGGGCCTCATCAGCCCCAGCATTTT. This chain uses TRBV7-2 with TRBJ1-5; D is unresolved. Germline V gives CDR1 SGHTA, CDR2 FQGNSA. V was clipped by 2 bases and J by 5 bases, with 16 bases between them. CDR3 length: 16 residues. Combining the CDR3 with reference TRBV7-2 and TRBJ1-5 gives the whole variable domain GAGVSQSPSNKVTEKGKDVELRCDPISGHTALYWYRQSLGQGLEFLIYFQGNSAPDKSGLPSDRFSAERTGGSVSTLTIQRTQQEDSAVYLCASSLTGGGPHQPQHFGDGTRLSIL.

The chain uses TRBV5-6 and TRBJ2-3, with D uncertain. Germline values: CDR1 SGHDT, CDR2 YYEEEE. The V end lost 0 bases, the J end lost 0 bases, and 8 bases lay between the germline ends. The CDR3 has 15 residues. CDR3 DNA: TGTGCCAGCAGCTTGGGTCCGGTCAGCACAGATACGCAGTATTTT. Translation gives CASSLGPVSTDTQYF.

The gene calls are TRBV7-2 and TRBJ1-2, with D uncertain. V was trimmed by 1 base and J by 9 bases, leaving 12 bases between them. CDR3 size: 13 residues. The germline V gene encodes CDR1 SGHTA and CDR2 FQGNSA. The CDR3 nucleotides are TGTGCCAGCAGCTTAGAAACCGGGTTCAGCTACACCTTC. This gives the protein CASSLETGFSYTF.

A single count supports this clone. The V and J genes are TRBV6-5 and TRBJ2-3, with 8 bases matching TRBD1. Per the germline V gene, CDR1 is MNHEY and CDR2 is SVGAGI. After removal of 6 bases from V and 6 bases from J, the junction contained 5 bases not matched to a gene. This CDR3 region has 13 residues. The CDR3 region is CASRRTGTDTQYF. In DNA, the CDR3 is TGTGCCAGCAGGCGGACAGGGACCGATACGCAGTATTTT.

The CDR3 spells CASSVPLAKGVDEQFF. In DNA, the CDR3 is TGCGCCAGCAGCGTCCCTCTAGCAAAGGGGGTCGATGAGCAGTTCTTC. The V and J genes are TRBV5-1 and TRBJ2-1; D may be TRBD1 (6 bases). The CDR3 contains 16 residues. CDR1 and CDR2 from the germline V gene are SGHRS and YFSETQ. Trimming left V 4 bases short and J 8 bases short, with 22 bases between.

The gene calls are TRBV14 and TRBJ1-6; perhaps TRBD1 as D (6 bases). Trimming took off 6 bases at V and 0 bases at J, with 9 bases between the two ends. The CDR3 runs to 15 residues. Looked up from germline, CDR1 is SGHDN and CDR2 is FVKESK. The CDR3 sequence is CASRYRDSYNSPLHF. For the CDR3, the DNA is TGTGCCAGCAGATACAGGGACTCCTATAATTCACCCCTCCACTTT.

This rearrangement joins TRBV11-2 to TRBJ2-3; D perhaps matches TRBD2 (7 bases). The V gene's germline CDR1 is SGHAT and CDR2 FQNNGV. Trimming took off 5 bases at V and 4 bases at J, with 16 bases between the two ends. The CDR3 totals 15 residues. DNA for the CDR3: TGTGCCAGCAGCCTAGGGGGGGGAAGTGCAGATACGCAGTATTTT. Its protein is CASSLGGGSADTQYF.

This clone has just a few counts. The chain is built from TRBV11-2 and TRBJ2-3, with TRBD2 identical over 15 bases. The CDR3 has 17 residues. Germline V gene lookup returns CDR1 SGHAT and CDR2 FQNNGV. The trim removed 0 bases at V and 9 bases at J, leaving 7 bases unmatched. The CDR3 DNA follows: TGTGCCAGCAGCTTAGATCAGGGGACTAGCGGGGGGATCACGCAGTATTTT. Translating gives CASSLDQGTSGGITQYF.

This rearrangement joins TRBV2 to TRBJ2-7; 7 nucleotides match TRBD2. The CDR3 length is 14 residues. The J segment lost 8 bases and the V segment lost 0 bases, leaving 7 bases of the junction unmatched. Germline CDR1 reads SNHLY; CDR2 reads FYNNEI. CDR3 coding DNA: TGTGCCAGCAGTGAAGCACCTGGGCGGGAGAAGCAGTACTTC. Its translation is CASSEAPGREKQYF.

This chain connects TRBV29-1 to TRBJ2-2; maybe TRBD1 (6 bases). Germline V gives CDR1 SQVTM, CDR2 ANQGSEA. This CDR3 contains 13 residues. Deletions cut 5 bases from V and 3 bases from J, with 10 bases between. The CDR3 reads CSVYRVHTGELFF. The CDR3 DNA is TGCAGCGTTTACAGGGTACACACCGGGGAGCTGTTTTTT.